This T cell receptor beta chain stems from a study of blood T cell repertoires in COVID-19 (dated by TCRdb to the early 2020s). Broadly, across the study: Samples from collaborators originated in the United States, Italy and Spain and spanned both the acute and convalescent phases of COVID-19. The material from the prospective study consisted of cDNA or gDNA derived from T cells, B-cell-depleted T cells, or PBMCs. The dataset comprised deeply sampled blood TCRbeta repertoires from subjects exposed to, actively infected with, or recovered from COVID-19. The repertoires were released in a freely available public database intended as a resource for research on the immune response to SARS-CoV-2. The samples were drawn from the first 160 participants of the ongoing ImmuneRACE study and from 1,254 subjects provided by 6 global collaborators. Nearly every sample came with metadata listing a de-identified subject ID, COVID-19 status, age in years and sex. Where HLA class I and class II types were available, the types were taken from metadata supplied by the sample provider, not from assay-based typing.

Enrolling through a virtual design, the prospective study's participants ranged in age from roughly 18 to 89 years and lived across some 22 United States geographic areas. Cohort assignment in the prospective study relied on participant-reported clinical history from a screening survey and a study questionnaire. Recovered participants in ImmuneRACE Cohort 3 were defined as having two consecutive negative NP/OP PCR tests, clearance from a healthcare professional, or resolution of symptoms. In the prospective study, whole blood, serum and a nasopharyngeal or oropharyngeal swab were collected from each participant by mobile phlebotomists. Additional blood draws and questionnaires over an approximately 2-month period could optionally be provided by prospective study participants. Before DNA extraction, prospective study blood samples were shipped either frozen or at room temperature. The immunoSEQ Assay, a bias-controlled multiplex PCR, was used to amplify TCRbeta CDR3 regions from genomic DNA. For the original study's pipeline: Nucleated cell counts per sample were estimated from amplification of reference gene primers within the assay. Sequence reads were collapsed and filtered to measure the absolute abundance of every unique TCRbeta CDR3 rearrangement. For each sample, productive Simpson clonality was calculated as the square root of Simpson's diversity index over productive rearrangements. TCRdb stores this immuneACCESS table with in-frame sequences only. Part of the clones is absent; in the studies checked, under half of the shortfall reflects unresolved V genes, and no reason is known for the rest. The V and J calls and clone size are taken from that table; D and trimming were inferred from the DNA. A total of some 300,000 clones appear in this sample, roughly 87% of them only once. The ten largest clones add up to around 0.92% of the sample.

Paper-wide results and their limitations: How much clinical and demographic metadata was included differed by source and by participant, and the metadata was provided uncurated.

V loses 0 bases of germline sequence and J loses 4 bases, and the interval between the two ends is 15 bases. CDR1 and CDR2, per the germline V gene (reference sequence), are SEHNR and FQNEAQ. The CDR3 spans 16 residues, from the cysteine through the phenylalanine. The DNA shown is the 48-base CDR3, in frame from base 1. As to this clone: Its antigen specificity is not known. No much larger clone is present one base from it, and per-base qualities are unavailable.

Sequenced: PBMCs or T cells enriched from blood (not recorded which). The sequence was obtained from a woman aged 25 to 45 who had recovered from COVID-19. The rearranged segments are TRBV7-9 and TRBJ1-1, with the D gene call left open. CDR3 reads: CASSLAGRSPGTEAFF. The bases are TGTGCCAGCAGCTTAGCCGGGAGGTCCCCGGGCACTGAAGCTTTCTTT.